This T cell receptor (beta chain) was recovered during a study of technical replicates of blood from a few donors listed by TCRdb under 2017. In the case of this clone: Its cognate antigen has yet to be identified. No clone much larger than this one lies a single base away; base qualities are absent.

The CDR3 starts with the cysteine, ends with the phenylalanine, and has 14 residues. Only the CDR3 DNA stays, 42 bases, in frame from base 1. Taken from the germline V gene (reference sequence), the CDR1 and CDR2 loops are SEHNR and FQNEAQ. V is pared back by 1 base and J by 6 bases, with 12 bases lying between the germline termini. The library relied on the immunoSEQ multiplex PCR assay. TCRdb re-hosts the immuneACCESS table, in-frame sequences only. Its copies lack some clones; in the studies checked, an unresolved V gene accounts for under half of them, and the cause for the rest is not known. In all, the sample holds about 76,000 clones, and approximately 96% of those were seen once. Roughly 0.21% of the sample is taken by the ten largest.

The sample was T cells isolated from PBMCs. The sequence was obtained from a human donor in good health. The sequence is built from TRBV7-9 and TRBJ1-1, and perhaps TRBD1 as D gene, on 5 matching bases. Here is the DNA: TGTGCCAGCAGCTTAGTTTCCAGGGCCCCTGAAGCTTTCTTT. Its translation is CASSLVSRAPEAFF.